This entry lists 13 T cell receptor beta chains sequenced from one sample in a study of T-cell reconstitution after alpha-beta-depleted transplantation in children (dated by TCRdb to about 2016). This specimen's treatment or condition label, per the study, means: allogeneic hematopoietic cell transplantation with graft depleted of TCRalphabeta T cells and CD19 B cells. The library was prepared using PCR. Sequencing was carried out with an Illumina HiSeq 2500. TCR libraries were prepared with molecular barcoding, using unique molecular identifiers to normalize TCRbeta repertoire quantification. TCRdb reran the public reads through fastp at Q25 and MiXCR, keeping productive beta chains. Identical CDR3 protein sequences are pooled into one entry, listed with their most common genes and DNA. The sample table lists 200,000 to 300,000 distinct CDR3 sequences, roughly 25% of them with a count of one. Together, the top ten hold around 2.5% of the sample.

The material sequenced was PBMCs, taken before TCRalphabeta/CD19-depleted stem cell transplant. Source of these receptors: a girl under 10 years old with Fanconi anemia, due to receive a stem cell transplant.

This clonotype showed up just once. DNA of the CDR3: TGCAGTGCTATAGCGGGAGGCTCCTACGAGCAGTACTTC. Protein: CSAIAGGSYEQYF. V gene TRBV20-1 combines with J gene TRBJ2-7; 10 positions agree with TRBD2. The ends lost 4 bases at V and 0 bases at J; junction bases unmatched: 0. This CDR3 spans 13 amino acids. Germline loops: CDR1 DFQATT, CDR2 SNEGSKA (reference sequence).

Many counts were recorded for this clonotype. This chain connects TRBV20-1 to TRBJ1-2, with TRBD1 matching over 8 bases. V trimming: 6 bases; J trimming: 6 bases; junction bases outside the gene matches: 12. CDR1 DFQATT and CDR2 SNEGSKA come from the germline V gene (reference sequence). The CDR3 sequence is 14 residues long. This CDR3 is CSAWTGKQQDGYTF. CDR3 bases: TGCAGTGCCTGGACAGGGAAGCAGCAGGATGGCTACACCTTC.

This chain connects TRBV29-1 to TRBJ2-5, with D unclear. The ends were cut back, 3 bases at V and 2 bases at J, with 16 bases in the middle. Germline assignment: CDR1 SQVTM and CDR2 ANQGSEA. The CDR3 is 15 amino acids. CDR3 bases: TGCAGCGTTGACTCAGGTTCAGACTCTCAAGAGACCCAGTACTTC. Translation: CSVDSGSDSQETQYF.

The J gene is TRBJ2-7, the V gene TRBV29-1, with D possibly being TRBD2 (6 bases). The germline CDR1 and CDR2 sequences are SQVTM and ANQGSEA. V was trimmed by 7 bases and J by 5 bases, leaving 12 bases between them. The CDR3 extends over 11 amino acids. CDR3 DNA: TGCAGCGGGAGGGACCTGGACGAGCAGTACTTC. It specifies CSGRDLDEQYF.

This clonotype was counted only a few times. This sequence joins TRBV29-1 and TRBJ2-7; D gene unclear. The germline gives CDR1 SQVTM, CDR2 ANQGSEA. The CDR3 spans 11 residues. Trimming took off 1 base at V and 1 base at J, with 2 bases between the two ends. The CDR3 spells CSVEGSYEQYF. The CDR3 nucleotides are TGCAGCGTTGAAGGGTCCTACGAGCAGTACTTC.

The gene calls are TRBV4-2 and TRBJ2-1, with TRBD2 matching over 11 bases. Germline CDR1 and CDR2: LGHNA and YNFKEQ. This CDR3 spans 19 amino acids. The V and J ends lost 4 bases and 7 bases, in that order; junction bases with no gene match: 18. CDR3 coding DNA: TGTGCCAGCAGCCTGTTAGCGGGAGGGTCTCGGGAATATATAAATGAGCAGTTCTTC. Its translation is CASSLLAGGSREYINEQFF.

The J gene is TRBJ2-3, the V gene TRBV7-9; D possibly uses TRBD1 or TRBD2 (5 bases each). CDR3 length equals 13 residues. Trimming removed 8 bases from V and 4 bases from J, with 13 bases in between. CDR1 and CDR2 (germline): SEHNR, FQNEAQ (reference sequence). The CDR3 DNA sequence: TGTGCCAGCGCAGGGAGCGAGGCAGATACGCAGTATTTT. Translated, it gives CASAGSEADTQYF.

This chain links TRBV18 with TRBJ2-3; possible D gene TRBD1, 6 bases. Germline values: CDR1 KGHSH, CDR2 LQKENI. CDR3 length: 16 residues. Trimming cost V 6 bases and J 0 bases, with 16 bases left between them. CDR3 sequence reads: CASSRARTASTDTQYF. In nucleotides, the CDR3 is TGTGCCAGCTCTCGAGCACGGACAGCTAGCACAGATACGCAGTATTTT.

The V and J genes are TRBV29-1 and TRBJ2-3; 7 bases agree with TRBD2. This CDR3 is built from 15 residues. Trimming cost V 6 bases and J 1 base; bases outside gene matches: 10. Germline V gene data show CDR1 as SQVTM and CDR2 as ANQGSEA. DNA for the CDR3: TGCAGCGTGGTACTAGCGACCACGGGCACAGATACGCAGTATTTT. Its protein product is CSVVLATTGTDTQYF.

The chain combines TRBV12-3 or TRBV12-4 with TRBJ2-1; no clear D gene. The CDR3 consists of 12 residues. Trimming took off 5 bases at V and 8 bases at J, with 10 bases between the two ends. The CDR3 reads CASSPVDHEQFF. The CDR3 coding sequence is TGTGCCAGCAGTCCGGTAGACCATGAGCAGTTCTTC.

The V gene is TRBV7-2, the J gene TRBJ2-3; 9 nucleotides match TRBD2. In germline, CDR1 is SGHTA, CDR2 FQGNSA. The CDR3 runs to 16 residues. J was trimmed by 2 bases and V by 4 bases; bases with no gene match: 7. The CDR3 reads CASSSLPGLATDTQYF. The CDR3 region has the DNA TGTGCCAGCAGCTCCCTACCGGGACTAGCCACAGATACGCAGTATTTT. Using reference TRBV7-2 and TRBJ2-3 for the parts outside the CDR3, the full variable domain is GAGVSQSPSNKVTEKGKDVELRCDPISGHTALYWYRQSLGQGLEFLIYFQGNSAPDKSGLPSDRFSAERTGGSVSTLTIQRTQQEDSAVYLCASSSLPGLATDTQYFGPGTRLTVL.

This clonotype has a handful of counts. The chain combines TRBV6-5 with TRBJ2-6; no reliable D call. Germline V gene data show CDR1 as MNHEY and CDR2 as SVGAGI. V gave up 3 bases and J gave up 0 bases, with 12 bases separating them. The CDR3 consists of 17 residues. This CDR3 is CASSYGVRTSGANVLTF. CDR3 DNA sequence: TGTGCCAGCAGTTATGGCGTCAGGACCTCTGGGGCCAACGTCCTGACTTTC.

This clonotype has at least ten counts. The chain combines TRBV6-5 with TRBJ2-7; 7 bases align to TRBD2. V shed 0 bases, J shed 5 bases, and the junction held 16 bases outside the gene matches. Germline assignment: CDR1 MNHEY and CDR2 SVGAGI. The CDR3 is 18 amino acids. The CDR3 DNA reads TGTGCCAGCAGTTACTCAGTACAAGCGGGACTCCCGAGGGACGAGCAGTACTTC. Its translation is CASSYSVQAGLPRDEQYF.